The 5 T cell receptor beta chains reported below all come from one sample, sequenced in a study of blood T cell repertoires in COVID-19. Libraries were prepared by immunoSEQ multiplex PCR; TCRdb keeps only in-frame clonotypes and omits some of them. Among 70,000 to 95,000 clones listed, under 85% were seen once. Sequenced sample: peripheral blood. These receptors were collected from a human donor in a cohort sampled during active COVID-19.

The sample holds a few counts of this clone. V usage is TRBV24-1 and J usage is TRBJ2-2, with 7 nucleotides matching TRBD1. The V gene end was trimmed by 4 bases and the J gene end by 3 bases; junction bases not matched to a gene: 4. This CDR3 comprises 15 residues. Germline CDR1 reads KGHDR; CDR2 reads SFDVKD. This chain's CDR3 is CATSDGDRDTGELFF. The CDR3 DNA follows: TGTGCCACCAGTGACGGCGACAGGGACACCGGGGAGCTGTTTTTT.

The chain recombines TRBV11-2 with TRBJ1-1; D not certain. With 1 base removed from V and 4 bases from J, the gap between germline ends came to 13 bases. Germline CDR1 is SGHAT and CDR2 is FQNNGV. The CDR3 spans 15 residues. The CDR3 region is CASSLAPFGSTEAFF. The CDR3 nucleotides read TGTGCCAGCAGCTTAGCCCCCTTTGGGAGCACTGAAGCTTTCTTT. The variable domain in full, completed from reference TRBV11-2 and TRBJ1-1, reads EAGVAQSPRYKIIEKRQSVAFWCNPISGHATLYWYQQILGQGPKLLIQFQNNGVVDDSQLPKDRFSAERLKGVDSTLKIQPAKLEDSAVYLCASSLAPFGSTEAFFGQGTRLTVV.

The chain links TRBV19 to TRBJ2-1, with a weak D call TRBD1 (5 bases). The germline gives CDR1 LNHDA, CDR2 SQIVND (reference sequence). The CDR3 is 14 amino acids. V was clipped by 3 bases and J by 10 bases, with 16 bases between them. CDR3 coding DNA: TGTGCCAGTAGTATCGGTCCAGGGTCCGGGGAGCAGTTCTTC. This translates into CASSIGPGSGEQFF.

The gene calls are TRBV18 and TRBJ1-2, with 7 bases identical to TRBD1. This CDR3 comprises 15 residues. Losses at the gene ends were 6 bases for V and 7 bases for J; bases not matched to a gene: 14. CDR1 is KGHSH and CDR2 is LQKENI in the germline V gene. Here the CDR3 DNA reads TGTGCCAGCTCGACTATCGGGACAGACGGCGGTGGCTACACCTTC. Translating gives CASSTIGTDGGGYTF.

The rearrangement uses TRBV5-1 and TRBJ2-3, with 8 bases aligning to TRBD2. Germline V gives CDR1 SGHRS, CDR2 YFSETQ. Losses at the gene ends were 4 bases for V and 5 bases for J; bases not matched to a gene: 6. CDR3 length: 14 amino acids. CDR3 region: CASSRAGERDTQYF. The CDR3 DNA follows: TGCGCCAGCAGCCGAGCGGGGGAAAGAGATACGCAGTATTTT.